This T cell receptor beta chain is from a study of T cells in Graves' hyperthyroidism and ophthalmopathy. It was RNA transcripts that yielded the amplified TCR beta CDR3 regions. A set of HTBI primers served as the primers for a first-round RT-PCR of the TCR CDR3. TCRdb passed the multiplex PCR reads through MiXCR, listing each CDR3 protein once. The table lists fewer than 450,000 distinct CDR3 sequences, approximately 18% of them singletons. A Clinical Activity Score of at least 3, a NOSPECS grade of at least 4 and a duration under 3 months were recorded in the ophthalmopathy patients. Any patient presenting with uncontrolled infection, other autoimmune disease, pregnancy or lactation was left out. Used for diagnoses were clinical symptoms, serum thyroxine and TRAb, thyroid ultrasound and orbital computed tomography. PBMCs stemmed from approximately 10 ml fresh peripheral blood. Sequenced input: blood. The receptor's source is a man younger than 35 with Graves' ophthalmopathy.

The CDR3 bases are TGTGCCAGCTCCCGAGGAAGCAATGAGCAGTTCTTC. This encodes CASSRGSNEQFF. The chain carries TRBV12-3 or TRBV12-4 and TRBJ2-1; D is uncertain. This CDR3 contains 12 residues. V was cut by 8 bases and J by 6 bases, with 11 bases left in between.